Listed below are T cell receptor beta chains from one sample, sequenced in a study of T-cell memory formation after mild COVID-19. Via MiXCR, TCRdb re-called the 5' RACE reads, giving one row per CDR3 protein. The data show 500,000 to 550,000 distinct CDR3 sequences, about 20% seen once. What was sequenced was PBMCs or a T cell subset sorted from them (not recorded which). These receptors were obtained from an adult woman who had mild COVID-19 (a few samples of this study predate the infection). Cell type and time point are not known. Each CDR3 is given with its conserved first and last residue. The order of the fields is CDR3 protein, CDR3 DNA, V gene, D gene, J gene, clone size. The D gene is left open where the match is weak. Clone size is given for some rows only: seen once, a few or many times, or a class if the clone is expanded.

CDR3: CASSRGPGTGFPEQYF
DNA: TGTGCCAGCAGCCGAGGTCCCGGGACAGGGTTCCCCGAGCAGTACTTC
V: TRBV6-5
D: TRBD1
J: TRBJ2-7
size: NA

CDR3: CASSFGGQGNIQYF
DNA: TGTGCCAGCAGTTTCGGGGGACAAGGAAACATTCAGTACTTC
V: TRBV12-3/TRBV12-4
D: NA
J: TRBJ2-4
size: NA

CDR3: CASSFGASTDTQYF
DNA: TGTGCCAGCAGTTTTGGAGCGAGCACAGATACGCAGTATTTT
V: TRBV12-3/TRBV12-4
D: NA
J: TRBJ2-3
size: once

CDR3: CGSGQMNTGELFF
DNA: TGTGGAAGCGGACAGATGAACACCGGGGAGCTGTTTTTT
V: TRBV7-7
D: NA
J: TRBJ2-2
size: few

CDR3: CASSSMGKGISGYTF
DNA: TGTGCCAGCAGCTCGATGGGAAAGGGAATATCTGGCTACACCTTC
V: TRBV7-3
D: NA
J: TRBJ1-2
size: NA

CDR3: CSARRLLAGGSSYNEQFF
DNA: TGCAGTGCTAGAAGACTGCTAGCGGGAGGTAGCTCCTACAATGAGCAGTTCTTC
V: TRBV20-1
D: TRBD2
J: TRBJ2-1
size: few

CDR3: CASSEVVSYTDTQYF
DNA: TGTGCCAGCAGTGAAGTCGTCAGCTACACAGATACGCAGTATTTT
V: TRBV2
D: NA
J: TRBJ2-3
size: few

CDR3: CSATGGEEAFF
DNA: TGCAGCGCTACAGGGGGCGAGGAAGCTTTCTTT
V: TRBV29-1
D: TRBD1
J: TRBJ1-1
size: NA

CDR3: CASSLVYSTGELFF
DNA: TGTGCCAGCAGCTTAGTATACTCCACCGGGGAGCTGTTTTTT
V: TRBV11-3
D: NA
J: TRBJ2-2
size: NA

CDR3: CASSPTTGNTGELFF
DNA: TGCGCCAGCAGCCCCACGACAGGGAACACCGGGGAGCTGTTTTTT
V: TRBV5-1
D: NA
J: TRBJ2-2
size: NA

CDR3: CASSLTTTSAYNEQFF
DNA: TGTGCCAGCAGCTTAACGACAACTAGCGCCTACAATGAGCAGTTCTTC
V: TRBV7-3
D: TRBD2
J: TRBJ2-1
size: NA

CDR3: CASSSFEGGSPKAFF
DNA: TGTGCCAGCAGCTCCTTCGAGGGGGGGTCTCCTAAAGCTTTCTTT
V: TRBV5-6
D: NA
J: TRBJ1-1
size: few

CDR3: CASSRDRAPYNEQFF
DNA: TGTGCCAGCTCACGGGACAGGGCCCCCTACAATGAGCAGTTCTTC
V: TRBV18
D: TRBD1
J: TRBJ2-1
size: few

CDR3: CADGRPPHSDEQFF
DNA: TGTGCCGACGGGAGGCCCCCCCATAGCGATGAGCAGTTCTTC
V: TRBV7-2
D: TRBD2
J: TRBJ2-1
size: few

CDR3: CASSPETTGELFF
DNA: TGTGCCAGCAGCCCAGAAACCACCGGGGAGCTGTTTTTT
V: TRBV7-6
D: NA
J: TRBJ2-2
size: few

CDR3: CASSLARGLAESTYNEQFF
DNA: TGTGCCAGCAGCTTAGCGCGAGGACTAGCGGAGTCCACTTACAATGAGCAGTTCTTC
V: TRBV7-9
D: TRBD2
J: TRBJ2-1
size: NA

CDR3: CASRGLAGYQETQYF
DNA: TGTGCCAGCAGAGGACTAGCGGGCTACCAAGAGACCCAGTACTTC
V: TRBV2
D: TRBD2
J: TRBJ2-5
size: many

CDR3: CASSVQGPGNTIYF
DNA: TGTGCCAGCAGCGTACAGGGGCCTGGAAACACCATATATTTT
V: TRBV7-8
D: TRBD1
J: TRBJ1-3
size: NA

CDR3: CASSASGANYEQYF
DNA: TGTGCCAGCAGTGCTAGCGGAGCGAACTACGAGCAGTACTTC
V: TRBV12-3/TRBV12-4
D: TRBD2
J: TRBJ2-7
size: NA

CDR3: CATRRTGNGESNQPQHF
DNA: TGTGCCACCAGACGGACCGGCAATGGAGAGAGCAATCAGCCCCAGCATTTT
V: TRBV24-1
D: NA
J: TRBJ1-5
size: NA

CDR3: CASSQDRGGPYNEQFF
DNA: TGTGCCAGCAGCCAAGATCGGGGCGGTCCTTACAATGAGCAGTTCTTC
V: TRBV4-2
D: NA
J: TRBJ2-1
size: NA

CDR3: CASRFTPATEQFF
DNA: TGCGCCAGCAGATTTACCCCCGCGACGGAGCAGTTCTTC
V: TRBV5-1
D: NA
J: TRBJ2-1
size: few

CDR3: CASSYTGTSGRETQYF
DNA: TGTGCCAGCAGTTACACCGGGACTAGCGGGAGGGAGACCCAGTACTTC
V: TRBV6-6
D: TRBD2
J: TRBJ2-5
size: NA

CDR3: CASSLVADYSNQPQHF
DNA: TGTGCCAGCAGCTTAGTTGCGGATTATAGCAATCAGCCCCAGCATTTT
V: TRBV7-9
D: NA
J: TRBJ1-5
size: NA

CDR3: CASSPLGGTYEQYF
DNA: TGTGCCAGCAGCCCCTTAGGCGGAACCTACGAGCAGTACTTC
V: TRBV5-5
D: NA
J: TRBJ2-7
size: few

CDR3: CASSHTGGRVTEAFF
DNA: TGTGCCAGCAGCCACACAGGGGGGAGGGTCACTGAAGCTTTCTTT
V: TRBV12-3/TRBV12-4
D: TRBD1
J: TRBJ1-1
size: few

CDR3: CATSDQTGADTEAFF
DNA: TGTGCCACCAGTGATCAGACAGGGGCCGACACTGAAGCTTTCTTT
V: TRBV24-1
D: TRBD1
J: TRBJ1-1
size: NA

CDR3: CASSPLEAGVRGGSYNEQFF
DNA: TGTGCCAGCAGCCCCCTCGAGGCGGGAGTTAGGGGGGGCTCCTACAATGAGCAGTTCTTC
V: TRBV7-2
D: NA
J: TRBJ2-1
size: once

CDR3: CARSDRRVTEAFF
DNA: TGTGCCAGATCGGACAGGAGGGTAACTGAAGCTTTCTTT
V: TRBV21-1
D: NA
J: TRBJ1-1
size: NA

CDR3: CATGYGVTGQYF
DNA: TGTGCCACCGGGTACGGAGTTACAGGGCAGTACTTC
V: TRBV15
D: NA
J: TRBJ2-7
size: few

CDR3: CASMIQRGTGLNSPLHF
DNA: TGTGCCAGCATGATTCAGCGCGGGACAGGTCTGAATTCACCCCTCCACTTT
V: TRBV6-2/TRBV6-3
D: TRBD1
J: TRBJ1-6
size: NA

CDR3: CASRPLTGSNTEAFF
DNA: TGTGCCAGCAGACCGCTGACAGGGTCAAACACTGAAGCTTTCTTT
V: TRBV11-2
D: TRBD1
J: TRBJ1-1
size: few

CDR3: CASSYVAIAGGMSYEQYF
DNA: TGTGCCAGCAGTTACGTAGCGATAGCGGGAGGAATGTCCTACGAGCAGTACTTC
V: TRBV6-2/TRBV6-3
D: TRBD2
J: TRBJ2-7
size: NA

CDR3: CASSRLAVDNEQFF
DNA: TGCGCCAGCAGCCGACTAGCGGTGGACAATGAGCAGTTCTTC
V: TRBV5-1
D: TRBD2
J: TRBJ2-1
size: few

CDR3: CASSSLTVGSYNEQFF
DNA: TGTGCCAGCAGCTCCCTGACGGTGGGCTCCTACAATGAGCAGTTCTTC
V: TRBV7-9
D: NA
J: TRBJ2-1
size: NA

CDR3: CASSQERELNEQFF
DNA: TGTGCCAGCAGCCAGGAGCGGGAATTGAATGAGCAGTTCTTC
V: TRBV6-5
D: TRBD2
J: TRBJ2-1
size: NA

CDR3: CASSPYGNTEAFF
DNA: TGTGCCAGCTCACCATACGGAAACACTGAAGCTTTCTTT
V: TRBV18
D: NA
J: TRBJ1-1
size: once

CDR3: CASSVAWDGGNTIYF
DNA: TGTGCCAGCAGCGTAGCTTGGGACGGAGGAAACACCATATATTTT
V: TRBV9
D: NA
J: TRBJ1-3
size: NA

CDR3: CASKRTSGGREETQYF
DNA: TGTGCCAGCAAACGGACTAGCGGGGGACGAGAAGAGACCCAGTACTTC
V: TRBV2
D: TRBD2
J: TRBJ2-5
size: NA

CDR3: CASSSPGQIYEQYF
DNA: TGCGCCAGCAGCTCGCCGGGACAGATCTACGAGCAGTACTTC
V: TRBV5-1
D: TRBD1
J: TRBJ2-7
size: few

CDR3: CASREGTANTGELFF
DNA: TGTGCCAGCAGAGAAGGGACGGCAAACACCGGGGAGCTGTTTTTT
V: TRBV7-8
D: NA
J: TRBJ2-2
size: NA